Listed below are T cell receptor beta chains from one sample, sequenced in a study of regulatory T cells in long-lasting Graves disease. TCRdb used MiXCR to reprocess the multiplex PCR reads, holding one entry per CDR3 protein. The data show approximately 480,000 distinct CDR3 sequences, 15% to 20% seen once. This same sample was also part of a study on T cells in Graves' hyperthyroidism and ophthalmopathy.

This material consisted of peripheral blood mononuclear cells (PBMCs), taken at new diagnosis, from a patient treated with antithyroid drugs. Receptors were obtained from a man aged 35-49 years with Graves disease. Both conserved end residues are trimmed from each CDR3.

length,J,V,CDR3
12,TRBJ1-2,TRBV11-3,ASSLGGTDYGYT
15,TRBJ2-7,TRBV6-1,ASSERGLAGDMYEQY
12,TRBJ1-1,TRBV20-1,SPRVVGAHTGAF
11,TRBJ2-1,TRBV5-1,ASSPGGGNEQF
12,TRBJ1-2,TRBV5-1,ASSLGTVNYGYT
13,TRBJ2-7,TRBV11-2,ASSSWGGSSYEQY
11,TRBJ2-1,TRBV18,ASSSFGYNEQF
13,TRBJ2-7,TRBV6-1,ASSLRRLVSYEQY
13,TRBJ2-1,TRBV12-3/TRBV12-4,ASSPRVVTTNEQF
15,TRBJ2-1,TRBV7-8,ASSLRSLAADSNEQF
13,TRBJ1-1,TRBV18,ASSPPLGARTEAF
12,TRBJ1-2,TRBV18,ASSPSRTNYGYT
11,TRBJ2-1,TRBV5-1,ASSRDTHNEQF
16,TRBJ2-6,TRBV5-1,ASSRSGQGAYGANVLT
13,TRBJ2-1,TRBV28,ASRKGLASYNEQF
13,TRBJ2-5,TRBV3-1,ASSQEADLQETQY
13,TRBJ1-5,TRBV12-3/TRBV12-4,ASSTSGVSNQPQH
13,TRBJ2-3,TRBV2,ASSEAVSSTDTQY
15,TRBJ2-2,TRBV27,ASRLPTGGMNTGELF
11,TRBJ2-2,TRBV29-1,SVEGATAGELF
14,TRBJ1-3,TRBV15,ATSRKGGASGNTIY
12,TRBJ2-1,TRBV5-1,ASSLGTSAGEQF
13,TRBJ2-2,TRBV24-1,ATPPRGSNTGELF
12,TRBJ2-1,TRBV11-3,ASNGGLLHNEQF
12,TRBJ2-2,TRBV19,ASSTLAQTGELF
10,TRBJ1-2,TRBV28,ASSLGQGWYT
14,TRBJ2-2,TRBV11-1,ASSASRLATTGELF
11,TRBJ2-1,TRBV20-1,SARTSGYNEQF
14,TRBJ1-5,TRBV10-3,AISESGQGFGQPQH
14,TRBJ2-5,TRBV5-1,ASSPTSTGAQETQY
13,TRBJ1-6,TRBV30,AWSVNLGGNSPLH
10,TRBJ2-2,TRBV2,ASSKDTGELF
12,TRBJ2-7,TRBV11-3,ASSRRAGGGEQY
13,TRBJ2-1,TRBV11-2,ASSLEASVGNEQF
11,TRBJ2-2,TRBV2,ASSRDIPGELF
15,TRBJ2-2,TRBV7-8,ASRRGLAGSNTGELF
15,TRBJ1-5,TRBV6-2/TRBV6-3,ASSYPTAQGRNQPQH
11,TRBJ2-7,TRBV7-3,ASSPDRVGEQY
12,TRBJ2-1,TRBV12-5,ASGYSRMNNEQF
12,TRBJ2-1,TRBV3-1,ASSQDDLSHEQF
14,TRBJ2-1,TRBV20-1,SARSLAGELYNEQF
11,TRBJ2-1,TRBV10-3,AISTHWRGEQF
10,TRBJ2-7,TRBV2,ASSGTYYEQY
14,TRBJ1-1,TRBV7-9,ASSRGGEGPNTEAF
13,TRBJ1-5,TRBV7-8,ASSPEQHYNQPQH
12,TRBJ2-1,TRBV11-1,ASTKGPTGNEQF
12,TRBJ1-4,TRBV20-1,SARPAGGYEKLF
15,TRBJ2-2,TRBV6-5,ASSYFGQGAQSGELF